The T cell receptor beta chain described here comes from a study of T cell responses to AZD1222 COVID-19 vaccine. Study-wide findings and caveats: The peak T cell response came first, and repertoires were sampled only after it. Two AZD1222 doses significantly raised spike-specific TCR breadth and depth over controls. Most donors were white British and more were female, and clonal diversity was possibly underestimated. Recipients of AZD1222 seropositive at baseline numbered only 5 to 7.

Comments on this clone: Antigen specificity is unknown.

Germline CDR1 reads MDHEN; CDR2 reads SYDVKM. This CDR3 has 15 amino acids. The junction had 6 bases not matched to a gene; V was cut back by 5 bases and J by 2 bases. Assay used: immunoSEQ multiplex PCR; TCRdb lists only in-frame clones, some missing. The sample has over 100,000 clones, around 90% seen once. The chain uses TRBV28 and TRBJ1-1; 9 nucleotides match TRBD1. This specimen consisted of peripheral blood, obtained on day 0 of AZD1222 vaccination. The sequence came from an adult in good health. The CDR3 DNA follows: TGTGCCAGCAGTCCCACAGGGGGCCGAAACACTGAAGCTTTCTTT. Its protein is CASSPTGGRNTEAFF.